This T cell receptor beta chain was profiled in a study of shared clonotypes between healthy human individuals. The protocol was immunoSEQ multiplex PCR, while the TCRdb copy is restricted to in-frame clones and leaves out a portion. The table shows about 490,000 clones, with around three quarters occurring only once. Trimming took 6 bases from V and 3 from J, leaving 15 bases between them. The CDR3 spans 15 residues. Looked up from germline, CDR1 is MDHEN and CDR2 is SYDVKM. V is TRBV28 and J is TRBJ1-5; D might be TRBD1 (5 bases). The sequencing input was PBMCs. The source of this sequence is a woman aged 35 to 49 in good health. Some clones in this sample may be carry-over from other donors' samples. The CDR3 reads CASSSRRGVNQPQHF. Written as DNA, the CDR3 is TGTGCCAGCAGCTCCCGTCGGGGGGTCAATCAGCCCCAGCATTTT.